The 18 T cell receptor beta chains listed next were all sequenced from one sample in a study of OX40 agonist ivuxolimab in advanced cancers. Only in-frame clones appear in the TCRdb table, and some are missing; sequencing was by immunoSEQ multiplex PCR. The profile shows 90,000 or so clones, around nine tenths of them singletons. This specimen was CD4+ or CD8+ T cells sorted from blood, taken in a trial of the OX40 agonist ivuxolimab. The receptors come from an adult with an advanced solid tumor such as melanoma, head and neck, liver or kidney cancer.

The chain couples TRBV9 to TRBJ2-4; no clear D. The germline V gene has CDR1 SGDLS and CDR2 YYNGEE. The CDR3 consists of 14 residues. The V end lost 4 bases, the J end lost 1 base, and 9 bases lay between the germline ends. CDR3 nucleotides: TGTGCCAGCAGCCCCTCAGCGGCCAAAAACATTCAGTACTTC. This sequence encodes CASSPSAAKNIQYF.

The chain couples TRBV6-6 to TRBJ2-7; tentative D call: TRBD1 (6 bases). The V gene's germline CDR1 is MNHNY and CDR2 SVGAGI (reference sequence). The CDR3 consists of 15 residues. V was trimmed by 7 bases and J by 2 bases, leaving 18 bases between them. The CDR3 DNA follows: TGTGCCAGCACCCAACCTTCAGGGGCCACCTACGAGCAGTACTTC. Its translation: CASTQPSGATYEQYF.

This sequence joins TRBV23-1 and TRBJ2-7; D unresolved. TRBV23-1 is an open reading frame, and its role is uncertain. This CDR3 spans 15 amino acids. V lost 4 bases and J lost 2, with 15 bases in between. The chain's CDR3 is CASSPRGFPTYEQYF. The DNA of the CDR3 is TGCGCCAGCAGTCCCCGCGGATTTCCCACCTACGAGCAGTACTTC.

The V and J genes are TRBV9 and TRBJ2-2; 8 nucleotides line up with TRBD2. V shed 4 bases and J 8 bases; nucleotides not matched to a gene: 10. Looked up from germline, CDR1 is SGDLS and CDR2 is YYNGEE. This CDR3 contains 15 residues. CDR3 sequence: CASSPGLAPGGELFF. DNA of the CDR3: TGTGCCAGCAGCCCCGGACTAGCCCCGGGGGGGGAGCTGTTTTTT.

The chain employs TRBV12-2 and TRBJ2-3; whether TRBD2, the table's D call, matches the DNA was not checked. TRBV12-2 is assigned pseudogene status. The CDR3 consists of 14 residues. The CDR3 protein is CASRSRGGTDTQYF. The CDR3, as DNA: TGTGCAAGTCGCTCCCGAGGTGGCACAGATACGCAGTATTTT.

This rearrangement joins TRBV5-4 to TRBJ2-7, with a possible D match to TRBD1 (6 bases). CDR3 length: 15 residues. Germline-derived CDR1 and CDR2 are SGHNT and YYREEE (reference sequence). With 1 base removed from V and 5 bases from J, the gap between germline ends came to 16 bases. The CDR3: CASSLIGTNSHEQYF. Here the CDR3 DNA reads TGTGCCAGCAGCTTGATAGGGACAAACTCTCACGAGCAGTACTTC.

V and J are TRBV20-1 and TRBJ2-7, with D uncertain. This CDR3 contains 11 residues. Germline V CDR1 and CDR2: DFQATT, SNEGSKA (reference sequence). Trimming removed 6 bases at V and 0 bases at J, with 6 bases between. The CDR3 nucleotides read TGCAGTGCCCTGAGCTCCTACGAGCAGTACTTC. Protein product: CSALSSYEQYF.

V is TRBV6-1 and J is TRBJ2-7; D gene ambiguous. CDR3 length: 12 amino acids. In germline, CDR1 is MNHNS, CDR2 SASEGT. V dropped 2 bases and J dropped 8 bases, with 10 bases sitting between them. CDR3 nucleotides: TGTGCCAGCAGTGAAACCCGGCTACAGCAGTACTTC. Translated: CASSETRLQQYF.

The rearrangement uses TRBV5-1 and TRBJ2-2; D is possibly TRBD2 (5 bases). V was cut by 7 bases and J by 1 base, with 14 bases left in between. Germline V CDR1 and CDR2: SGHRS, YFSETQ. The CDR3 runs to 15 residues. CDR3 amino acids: CASWPGAENTGELFF. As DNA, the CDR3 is TGCGCCAGCTGGCCTGGAGCGGAGAACACCGGGGAGCTGTTTTTT.

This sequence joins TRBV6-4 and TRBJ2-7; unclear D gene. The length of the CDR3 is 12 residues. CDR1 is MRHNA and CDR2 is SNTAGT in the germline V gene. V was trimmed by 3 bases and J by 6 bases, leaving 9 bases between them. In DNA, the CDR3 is TGTGCCAGCAGTGAAGGTGGGTGCGAGCAGTACTTC. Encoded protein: CASSEGGCEQYF.

CDR3 nucleotide sequence: TGTGCCAGCAGCCGCAGCGGGGGCACAGATACGCAGTATTTT. This codes for CASSRSGGTDTQYF. The rearrangement joins TRBV9 to TRBJ2-3; 7 nucleotides agree with TRBD2. This CDR3 spans 14 amino acids. The V and J ends lost 4 bases and 1 base, in that order; junction bases with no gene match: 3. Germline V gene sequence: CDR1 SGDLS, CDR2 YYNGEE.

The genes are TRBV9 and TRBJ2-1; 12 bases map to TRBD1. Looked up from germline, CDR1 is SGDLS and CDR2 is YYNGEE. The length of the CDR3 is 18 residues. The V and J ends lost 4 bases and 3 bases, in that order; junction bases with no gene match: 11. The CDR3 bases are TGTGCCAGCAGCCCACGTCCCGGGACAGGGGGCAGCTACAATGAGCAGTTCTTC. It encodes CASSPRPGTGGSYNEQFF.

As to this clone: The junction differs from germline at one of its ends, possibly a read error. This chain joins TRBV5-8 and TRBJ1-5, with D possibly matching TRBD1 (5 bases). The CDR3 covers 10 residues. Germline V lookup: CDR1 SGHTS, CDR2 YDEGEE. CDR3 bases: TGTGCCAGCAGCTGGGGGGGAGGAGATTTT. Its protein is CASSWGGGDF.

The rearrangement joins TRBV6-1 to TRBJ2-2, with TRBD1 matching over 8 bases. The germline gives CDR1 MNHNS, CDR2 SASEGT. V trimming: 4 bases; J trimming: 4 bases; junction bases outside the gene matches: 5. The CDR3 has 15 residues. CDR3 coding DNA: TGTGCCAGCAGTGGGTGGACAGGGCCCACCGGGGAGCTGTTTTTT. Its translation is CASSGWTGPTGELFF.

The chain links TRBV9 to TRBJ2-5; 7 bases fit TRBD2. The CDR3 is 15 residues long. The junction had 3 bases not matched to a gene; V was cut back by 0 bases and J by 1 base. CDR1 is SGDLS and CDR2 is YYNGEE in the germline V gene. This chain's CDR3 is CASSVAWGGQETQYF. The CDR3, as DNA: TGTGCCAGCAGCGTAGCTTGGGGGGGCCAAGAGACCCAGTACTTC.

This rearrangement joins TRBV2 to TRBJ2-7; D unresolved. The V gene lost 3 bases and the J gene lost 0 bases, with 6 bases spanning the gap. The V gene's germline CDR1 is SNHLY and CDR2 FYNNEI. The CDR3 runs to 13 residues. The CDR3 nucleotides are TGTGCCAGCAGTGATAGTAGCTCCTACGAGCAGTACTTC. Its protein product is CASSDSSSYEQYF.

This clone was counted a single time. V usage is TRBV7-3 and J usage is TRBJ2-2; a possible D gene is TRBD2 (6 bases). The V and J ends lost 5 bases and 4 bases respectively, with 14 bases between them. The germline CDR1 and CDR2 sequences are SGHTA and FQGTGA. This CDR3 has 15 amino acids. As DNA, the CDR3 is TGTGCCAGCAGCCAAGGCGGAGGGCGCACCGGGGAGCTGTTTTTT. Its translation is CASSQGGGRTGELFF.

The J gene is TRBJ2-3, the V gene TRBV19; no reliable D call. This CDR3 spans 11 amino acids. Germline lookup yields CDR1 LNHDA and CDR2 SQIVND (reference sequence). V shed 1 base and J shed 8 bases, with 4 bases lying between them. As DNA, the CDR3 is TGTGCCAGTAGTATAGGCGGTACGCAGTATTTT. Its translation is CASSIGGTQYF.